This T cell receptor (beta chain) came from a study of blood T cell repertoires in COVID-19. The overall study: The samples span acute and convalescent COVID-19 from the United States, Italy and Spain. Sample material is recorded as cDNA or gDNA derived from T cells, B-cell-depleted T cells, or PBMCs.

Original handling: Quantification of nucleated cells was approximated via reference gene primer amplification. Generated by immunoSEQ multiplex PCR, the TCRdb table keeps only in-frame clones and is missing some. V and J calls and clone size are given by that table; D and trimming were obtained from the DNA. The table lists about 220,000 clones, roughly 81% of them singletons, with 2.9% in the top ten. The CDR3 sequence is 20 residues long. Germline V gene sequence: CDR1 MDHEN, CDR2 SYDVKM. V lost 2 bases and J lost 0, with 23 bases in between. The chain couples TRBV28 to TRBJ2-4; weak D call: TRBD1 (6 bases). This clonotype originated in a man aged 45-65 years who had recovered from COVID-19. The sample consisted of peripheral blood. In nucleotides, the CDR3 is TGTGCCAGCAGTTTAGGACTTATAAAAACAGGGCCTCTAGCCAAAAACATTCAGTACTTC. Encoded protein: CASSLGLIKTGPLAKNIQYF.